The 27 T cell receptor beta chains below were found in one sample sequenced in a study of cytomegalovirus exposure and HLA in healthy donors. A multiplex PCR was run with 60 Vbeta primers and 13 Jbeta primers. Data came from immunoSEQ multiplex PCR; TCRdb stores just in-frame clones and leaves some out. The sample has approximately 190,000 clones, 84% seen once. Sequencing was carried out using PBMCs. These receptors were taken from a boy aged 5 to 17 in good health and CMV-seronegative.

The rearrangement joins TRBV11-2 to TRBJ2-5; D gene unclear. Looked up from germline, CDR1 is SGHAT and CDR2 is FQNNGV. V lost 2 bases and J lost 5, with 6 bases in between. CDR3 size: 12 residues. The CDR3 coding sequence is TGTGCCAGCAGCTTACCCCTGGAGACCCAGTACTTC. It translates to CASSLPLETQYF.

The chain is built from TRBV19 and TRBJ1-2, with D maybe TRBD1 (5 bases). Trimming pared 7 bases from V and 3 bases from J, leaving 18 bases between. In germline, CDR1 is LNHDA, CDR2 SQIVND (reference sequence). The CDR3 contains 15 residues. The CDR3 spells CASTKPGEGHYGYTF. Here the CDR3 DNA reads TGTGCCAGTACCAAACCCGGGGAGGGACACTATGGCTACACCTTC.

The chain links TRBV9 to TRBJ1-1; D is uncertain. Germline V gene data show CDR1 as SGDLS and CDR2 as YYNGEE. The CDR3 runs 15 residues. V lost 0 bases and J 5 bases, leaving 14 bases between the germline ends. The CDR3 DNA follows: TGTGCCAGCAGCGTAGCCCCGGATCAGAGGACTGAAGCTTTCTTT. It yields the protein CASSVAPDQRTEAFF.

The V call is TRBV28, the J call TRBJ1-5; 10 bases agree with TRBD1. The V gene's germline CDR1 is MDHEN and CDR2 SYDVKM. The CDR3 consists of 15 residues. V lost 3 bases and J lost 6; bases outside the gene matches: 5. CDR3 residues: CASSLGQGFRQPQHF. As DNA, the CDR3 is TGTGCCAGCAGTTTGGGACAGGGGTTCCGTCAGCCCCAGCATTTT.

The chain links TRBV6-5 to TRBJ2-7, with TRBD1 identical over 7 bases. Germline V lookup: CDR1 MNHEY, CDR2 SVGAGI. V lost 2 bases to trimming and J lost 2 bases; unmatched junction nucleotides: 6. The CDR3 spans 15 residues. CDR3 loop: CASSYIRDRTYEQYF. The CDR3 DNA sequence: TGTGCCAGCAGTTACATCCGGGACAGAACCTACGAGCAGTACTTC.

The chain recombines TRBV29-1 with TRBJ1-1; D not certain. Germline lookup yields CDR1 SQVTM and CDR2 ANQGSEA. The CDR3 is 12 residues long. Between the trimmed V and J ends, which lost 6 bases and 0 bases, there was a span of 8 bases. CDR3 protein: CSVGTLNTEAFF. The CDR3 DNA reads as TGCAGCGTGGGCACCTTGAACACTGAAGCTTTCTTT.

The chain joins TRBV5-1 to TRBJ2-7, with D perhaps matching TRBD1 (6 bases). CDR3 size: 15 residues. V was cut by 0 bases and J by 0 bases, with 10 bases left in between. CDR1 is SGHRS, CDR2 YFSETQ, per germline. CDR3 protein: CASSLDREFSYEQYF. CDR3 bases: TGCGCCAGCAGCTTGGACAGGGAATTCTCCTACGAGCAGTACTTC.

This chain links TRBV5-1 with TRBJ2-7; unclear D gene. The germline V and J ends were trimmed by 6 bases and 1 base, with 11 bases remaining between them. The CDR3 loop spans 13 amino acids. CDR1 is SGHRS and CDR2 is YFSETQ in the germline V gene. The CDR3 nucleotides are TGCGCCAGCAAATTGACACCGTCCTACGAGCAGTACTTC. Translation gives CASKLTPSYEQYF.

The CDR3 DNA reads as TGTGCCAGCAGTTTTCAAGCGGCCTACAATGAGCAGTTCTTC. Residues: CASSFQAAYNEQFF. The chain carries TRBV27 and TRBJ2-1; the D gene is possibly TRBD2 (5 bases). Trimming shortened V by 3 bases and J by 2 bases, and 8 bases separated the two germline ends. Germline V lookup: CDR1 MNHEY, CDR2 SMNVEV (reference sequence). The CDR3 contains 14 residues.

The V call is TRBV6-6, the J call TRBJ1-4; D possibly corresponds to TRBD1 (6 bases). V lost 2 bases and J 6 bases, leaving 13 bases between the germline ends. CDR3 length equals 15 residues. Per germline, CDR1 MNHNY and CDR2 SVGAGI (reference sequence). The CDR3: CASSYAGTRDEKLFF. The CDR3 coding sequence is TGTGCCAGCAGTTACGCCGGGACACGGGATGAAAAACTGTTTTTT.

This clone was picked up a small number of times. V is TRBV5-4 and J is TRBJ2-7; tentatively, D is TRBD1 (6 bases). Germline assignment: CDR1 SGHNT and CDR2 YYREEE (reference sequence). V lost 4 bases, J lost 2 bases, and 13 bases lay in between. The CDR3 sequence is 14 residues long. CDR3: CASSREGGAYEQYF. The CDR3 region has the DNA TGTGCCAGCAGCCGTGAAGGGGGAGCCTACGAGCAGTACTTC.

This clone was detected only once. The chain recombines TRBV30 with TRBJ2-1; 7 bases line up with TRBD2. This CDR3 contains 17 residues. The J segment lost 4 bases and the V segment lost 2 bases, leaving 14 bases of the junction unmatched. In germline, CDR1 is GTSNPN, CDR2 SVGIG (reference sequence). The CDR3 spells CAWSYVTSQTGYNEQFF. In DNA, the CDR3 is TGTGCCTGGAGTTATGTGACTAGCCAAACAGGATACAATGAGCAGTTCTTC.

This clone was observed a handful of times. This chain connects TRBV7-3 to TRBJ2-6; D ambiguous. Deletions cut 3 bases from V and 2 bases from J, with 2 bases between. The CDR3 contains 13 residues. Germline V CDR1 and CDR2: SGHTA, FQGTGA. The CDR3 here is CASSFAGANVLTF. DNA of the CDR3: TGTGCCAGCAGCTTCGCTGGGGCCAACGTCCTGACTTTC.

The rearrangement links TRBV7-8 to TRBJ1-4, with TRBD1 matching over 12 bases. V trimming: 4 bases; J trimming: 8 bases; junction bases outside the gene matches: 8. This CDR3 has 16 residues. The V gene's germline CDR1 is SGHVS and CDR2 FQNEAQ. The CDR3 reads CASSSYRGTGGEKLFF. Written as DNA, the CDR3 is TGTGCCAGCAGCTCCTACCGTGGGACAGGGGGCGAAAAACTGTTTTTT.

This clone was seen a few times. The DNA of the CDR3 is TGTGCCAGCAGCGTAGATATAACGAACACCGGGGAGCTGTTTTTT. Translation gives CASSVDITNTGELFF. The chain recombines TRBV9 with TRBJ2-2; no clear D. V was trimmed by 0 bases and J by 0 bases, leaving 6 bases between them. The length of the CDR3 is 15 residues. Germline V gene data show CDR1 as SGDLS and CDR2 as YYNGEE.

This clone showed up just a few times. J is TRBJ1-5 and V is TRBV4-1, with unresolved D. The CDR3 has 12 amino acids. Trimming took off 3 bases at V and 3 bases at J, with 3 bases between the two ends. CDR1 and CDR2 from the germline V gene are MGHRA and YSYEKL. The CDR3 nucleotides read TGCGCCAGCAGCCATATCAATCAGCCCCAGCATTTT. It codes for CASSHINQPQHF.

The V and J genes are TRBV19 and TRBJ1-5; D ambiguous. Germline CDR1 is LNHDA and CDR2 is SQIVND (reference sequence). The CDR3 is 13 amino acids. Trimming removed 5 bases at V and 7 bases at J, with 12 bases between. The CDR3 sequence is CASSVLGHQPQHF. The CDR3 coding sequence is TGTGCCAGTAGTGTCCTTGGCCACCAGCCCCAGCATTTT. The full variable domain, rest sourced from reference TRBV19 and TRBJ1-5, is DGGITQSPKYLFRKEGQNVTLSCEQNLNHDAMYWYRQDPGQGLRLIYYSQIVNDFQKGDIAEGYSVSREKKESFPLTVTSAQKNPTAFYLCASSVLGHQPQHFGDGTRLSIL.

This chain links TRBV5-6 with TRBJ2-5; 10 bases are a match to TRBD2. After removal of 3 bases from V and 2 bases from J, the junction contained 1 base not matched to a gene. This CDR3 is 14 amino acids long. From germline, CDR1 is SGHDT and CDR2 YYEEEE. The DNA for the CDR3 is TGTGCCAGCAGCTGGACTAGCGGACAAGAGACCCAGTACTTC. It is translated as CASSWTSGQETQYF. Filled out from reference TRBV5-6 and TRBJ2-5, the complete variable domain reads DAGVTQSPTHLIKTRGQQVTLRCSPKSGHDTVSWYQQALGQGPQFIFQYYEEEERQRGNFPDRFSGHQFPNYSSELNVNALLLGDSALYLCASSWTSGQETQYFGPGTRLLVL.

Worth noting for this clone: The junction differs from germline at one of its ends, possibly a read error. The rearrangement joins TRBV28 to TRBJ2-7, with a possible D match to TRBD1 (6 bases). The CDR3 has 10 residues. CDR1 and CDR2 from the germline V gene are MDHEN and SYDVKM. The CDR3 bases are TGTGCCAGCAGAGATCAGGGGTTGAACTTC. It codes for CASRDQGLNF.

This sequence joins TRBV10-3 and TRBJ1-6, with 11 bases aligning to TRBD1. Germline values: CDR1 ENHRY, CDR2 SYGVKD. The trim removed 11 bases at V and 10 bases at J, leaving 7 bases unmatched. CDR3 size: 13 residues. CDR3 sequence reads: CALGRTGGSPLHF. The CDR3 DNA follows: TGTGCCCTCGGAAGGACAGGGGGCTCACCCCTCCACTTT.

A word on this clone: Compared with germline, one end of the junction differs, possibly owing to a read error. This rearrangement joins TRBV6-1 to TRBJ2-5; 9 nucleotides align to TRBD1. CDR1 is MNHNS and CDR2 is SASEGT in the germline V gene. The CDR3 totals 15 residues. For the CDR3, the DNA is TGTGCCAGCAGAAGGGACAGGGACCACCACGAGACCCAGTACTTC. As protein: CASRRDRDHHETQYF.

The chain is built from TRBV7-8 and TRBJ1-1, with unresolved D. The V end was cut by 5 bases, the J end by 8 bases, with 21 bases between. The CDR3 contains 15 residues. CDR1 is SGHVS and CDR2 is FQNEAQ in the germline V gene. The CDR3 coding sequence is TGTGCCAGCAGCCTCACAAGTCCGATCATGAGGGAAGCTTTCTTT. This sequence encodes CASSLTSPIMREAFF.

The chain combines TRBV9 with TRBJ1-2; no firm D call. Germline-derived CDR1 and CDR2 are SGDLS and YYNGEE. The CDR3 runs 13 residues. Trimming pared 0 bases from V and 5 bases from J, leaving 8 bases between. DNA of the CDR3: TGTGCCAGCAGCGTAGGTGGAGGGTATGGCTACACCTTC. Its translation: CASSVGGGYGYTF.

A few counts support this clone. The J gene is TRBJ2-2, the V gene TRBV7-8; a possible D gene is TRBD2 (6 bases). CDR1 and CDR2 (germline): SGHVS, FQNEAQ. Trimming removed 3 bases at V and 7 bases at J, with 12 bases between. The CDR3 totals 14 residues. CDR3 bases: TGTGCCAGCAGCTTCGCTAGCGACAGCGGGGAGCTGTTTTTT. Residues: CASSFASDSGELFF.

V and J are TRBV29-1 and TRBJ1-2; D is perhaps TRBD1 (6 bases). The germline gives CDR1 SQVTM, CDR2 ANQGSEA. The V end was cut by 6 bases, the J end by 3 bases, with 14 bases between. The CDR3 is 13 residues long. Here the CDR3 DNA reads TGCAGCGTCGGACAGCCGCGGGACTATGGCTACACCTTC. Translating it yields CSVGQPRDYGYTF.

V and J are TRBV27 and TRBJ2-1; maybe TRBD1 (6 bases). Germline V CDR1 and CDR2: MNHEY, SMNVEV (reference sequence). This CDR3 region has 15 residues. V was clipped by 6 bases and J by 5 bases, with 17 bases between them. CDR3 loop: CASRTGQLGDNEQFF. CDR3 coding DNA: TGTGCCAGCAGGACAGGACAACTTGGGGACAATGAGCAGTTCTTC.

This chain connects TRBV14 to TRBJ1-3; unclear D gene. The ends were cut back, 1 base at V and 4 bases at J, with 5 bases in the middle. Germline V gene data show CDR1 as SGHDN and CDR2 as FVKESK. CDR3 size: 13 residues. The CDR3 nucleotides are TGTGCCAGCAGCCAAGGCGGCGGAAACACCATATATTTT. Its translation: CASSQGGGNTIYF.